This TCR beta chain was sequenced in a study of identical twins. Study-level findings and limits: One should note that invariant MAIT and iNKT cells could partly confound zero-insertion analyses. In cord blood, abundant beta clonotypes had fewer insertions; memory showed no trend.

This clonotype was picked up many times. The antigen remains unidentified. V was cut by 6 bases and J by 5 bases, with 16 bases left in between. The CDR3 is 13 residues long. In germline, CDR1 is DFQATT, CDR2 SNEGSKA (reference sequence). Each CDR3 protein is one row after TCRdb ran MiXCR on the 5' RACE reads. The sample holds fewer than 650,000 distinct CDR3 sequences; over 8.5% are singletons and the top ten take around 3.1%. The sample was also linked to a second study, of yellow fever vaccine responses in identical twins.

The gene calls are TRBV20-1 and TRBJ1-1; perhaps TRBD1 as D (6 bases). The sequenced sample was PBMCs. The sequence derives from a woman aged 18-29 years in good health. The CDR3 DNA reads TGCAGTGCGTCCCAGGGGAGAGGGACTGAAGCTTTCTTT. Encoded protein: CSASQGRGTEAFF.